The T cell receptor (beta chain) described here comes from a study of PD-1 blockade in classical Hodgkin lymphoma (dated by TCRdb to the early 2020s). Regarding the complete study: Nivolumab dosing was 3 mg/kg intravenously every 2 weeks, continuing until either disease progression or unacceptable toxicity. The study used TCR beta sequencing and CyTOF to define a peripheral blood immune signature of response to PD-1 blockade in classical Hodgkin lymphoma. What the authors observed across the whole study: A significant rise by C4D1 was seen in CD4+ but not CD8+ TCR diversity (p=0.0027 vs p=0.16), with the rise being most apparent in complete responders (p=0.02). The study was restricted to a single clinical trial cohort, and the causes of repertoire differences, possibly disease activity or prior therapy, were left undefined. Lower diversity was seen in patients whose nivolumab began less than 1 year after ASCT, and these patients were left out of later analyses so that immune reconstitution would not confound the results. Among trial patients, those achieving complete response had baseline diversity similar to that of newly diagnosed patients, while diversity was significantly lower in partial responders and progressors. Baseline TCR diversity was reported as lower in newly diagnosed patients than in healthy donors, and lower still in relapsed/refractory patients.

The Qiagen DNeasy kit was used to extract genomic DNA both from unsorted PBMCs and from the negatively selected CD4+ and CD8+ fractions. TCR beta CDR3 regions were amplified by immunoSEQ multiplex PCR using primers annealing to V and J segments. A synthetic immune receptor repertoire was used to minimize amplification bias, and any remaining bias was removed computationally after sequencing. The study's own analysis went as follows. Repertoire diversity was quantified as the Shannon entropy index using custom Python scripts. The unsorted, CD4+ and CD8+ repertoires were each analyzed separately, with the exception of combined analyses, where CD4+ and CD8+ sequences were merged in silico. A clone was considered expanded if an increase in frequency of at least 2-fold after treatment relative to C1D1 was found, and a pseudocount of 0.5 was applied to clones undetected at baseline. Singleton clones were defined as clones with 0 or 1 copy at C1D1, and non-singleton clones were defined as clones with 2 or more copies. Clones expanded in unsorted samples were annotated as CD4+, CD8+ or unknown by matching protein sequences in sorted samples from the same patient. Diversity changes from C1D1 to C4D1 were tested in paired samples using Wilcoxon tests. TCRdb mirrors the immuneACCESS table, restricted to in-frame sequences. Some clones are absent from its copies; in checked studies, under half trace to an unresolved V gene, and the reason for the others is unknown. V and J calls and clone size are given by that table; D and trimming were obtained from the DNA. Here the sample has more than 50,000 clones; roughly two thirds occur a single time. The ten largest clonotypes hold roughly 9.1% of the sample.

Read against the paper, the sample's time point label means: cycle 2 day 1 (C2D1) of nivolumab. Relapse after autologous stem cell transplantation had occurred in all trial patients, and cohorts A, B and C were distinguished by prior brentuximab vedotin exposure. A total of over 55 patients with relapsed/refractory classical Hodgkin lymphoma made up the trial cohort, and each patient's best overall response was complete response, partial response or progressive disease. Trial patients were treated with single-agent nivolumab in the multi-cohort phase II CheckMate 205 trial. An independent review committee assessed best overall response by applying the 2007 International Working Group response criteria. Trial PBMCs were collected just before the start of nivolumab (C1D1) and during therapy at cycle 2 day 1 and cycle 4 day 1. Peripheral blood was collected in 8 mL Vacutainer Cell Preparation Tubes, from which PBMCs were isolated by centrifugation and then cryopreserved.

At the junction V is shortened by 3 bases and J by 4 bases; bases outside the gene matches: 12. Based on the germline V gene, the CDR1 and CDR2 sequences are SGDLS and YYNGEE. The CDR3 runs 16 amino acids, cysteine and phenylalanine included. The entry retains the CDR3 DNA only, 48 bases that are in frame from base 1. Of note for this clone: No antigen is known for it. There are no base qualities to consult, and no much larger clone falls within one base.

The chain couples TRBV9 to TRBJ1-1, with 7 bases in between that match TRBD1. This TCR was sampled from a human donor with classical Hodgkin lymphoma. Here the sequenced sample was peripheral blood mononuclear cells (PBMCs), taken before the second cycle of nivolumab. At the DNA level, the sequence is TGTGCCAGCAGCGCCCACCAGGGGGGGGTTGGCACTGAAGCTTTCTTT. Its amino acids are CASSAHQGGVGTEAFF.